These 26 T cell receptor beta chains were all obtained from the same sample, sequenced in a study of shared clonotypes between healthy human individuals (dated by TCRdb to the early 2020s). Libraries were built with the immunoSEQ multiplex PCR assay. In its TCRdb copy, this immuneACCESS table keeps in-frame sequences only and misses some clones. Where compared with another copy, unresolved V genes explain less than half of these, and the others have no known cause. In this sample the table shows around 440,000 clones, 77% of which occur a single time. Clones ranked in the top ten supply 9.5% to 15% of the sample. The specimen was PBMCs. All receptors come from a woman in her 40s in good health. Some clones in this sample may be carry-over from other donors' samples.

Note on this clone: Without the conserved terminal phenylalanine or tryptophan, this CDR3 likely stems from a read error. Because the CDR3's place on the DNA is in doubt, the DNA is left out and the CDR3 is given as listed by TCRdb. The rearrangement links TRBV12-5 to TRBJ2-6; the table's D call, TRBD1, was not checked against the DNA. Germline loops: CDR1 LGHNT, CDR2 FRNRAP. The CDR3 comprises 12 residues, both ends counted. The CDR3 sequence is CASGTAGLQDKV.

This clone has a handful of counts. The chain employs TRBV5-6 and TRBJ1-2; D perhaps matches TRBD1 (6 bases). CDR3 length equals 14 residues. V was trimmed by 0 bases and J by 7 bases, leaving 13 bases between them. Per germline, CDR1 SGHDT and CDR2 YYEEEE. CDR3 region: CASSLAAGVSGYTF. In nucleotides, the CDR3 is TGTGCCAGCAGCTTGGCCGCAGGGGTGAGTGGCTACACCTTC.

V and J are TRBV9 and TRBJ2-3, with 11 bases lining up with TRBD2. Per the germline V gene, CDR1 is SGDLS and CDR2 is YYNGEE. J lost 2 bases, V lost 0 bases, and 8 bases had no gene match. The CDR3 totals 18 residues. The CDR3 region has the DNA TGTGCCAGCAGCGTAGCTTTAGGGACTAGCGGATCCACAGATACGCAGTATTTT. Translated: CASSVALGTSGSTDTQYF.

The rearrangement uses TRBV30 and TRBJ1-6, with D possibly TRBD1 on 5 matching bases. Trimming removed 5 bases from V and 6 bases from J, with 14 bases in between. CDR3 size: 14 residues. Germline V gene lookup returns CDR1 GTSNPN and CDR2 SVGIG (reference sequence). CDR3 nucleotide sequence: TGTGCCTGGGGTACCGTGACAGTTAATTCACCCCTCCACTTT. Protein product: CAWGTVTVNSPLHF.

The genes are TRBV11-2 and TRBJ2-7, with 8 bases lining up with TRBD2. Germline assignment: CDR1 SGHAT and CDR2 FQNNGV. The CDR3 consists of 15 residues. The V gene end was trimmed by 2 bases and the J gene end by 4 bases; junction bases not matched to a gene: 7. CDR3 residues: CASSLLTGGRYEQYF. The CDR3 DNA sequence: TGTGCCAGCAGCTTACTCACTGGCGGGAGGTACGAGCAGTACTTC.

The V gene is TRBV28, the J gene TRBJ1-2; D unclear. This CDR3 contains 11 residues. Germline CDR1 reads MDHEN; CDR2 reads SYDVKM. V was clipped by 4 bases and J by 4 bases, with 4 bases between them. CDR3 sequence (DNA): TGTGCCAGCAGTTCCCCCTATGGCTACACCTTC. Protein: CASSSPYGYTF.

The rearrangement uses TRBV11-2 and TRBJ1-5; 7 positions match TRBD1. This CDR3 comprises 15 residues. CDR1 SGHAT and CDR2 FQNNGV come from the germline V gene. V dropped 5 bases and J dropped 2; count of bases not matched to a gene: 6. This CDR3 is CASSLQGLGNQPQHF. In nucleotides, the CDR3 is TGTGCCAGCAGCCTACAGGGGTTGGGCAATCAGCCCCAGCATTTT.

This clone was picked up one time. The V gene is TRBV19, the J gene TRBJ1-5, with 9 bases fitting TRBD1. The CDR3 runs to 19 residues. V was clipped by 5 bases and J by 2 bases; unmatched bases: 16. The germline CDR1 and CDR2 sequences are LNHDA and SQIVND (reference sequence). The CDR3 DNA follows: TGTGCCAGTAGTGGGGGACAGGGCGTTAAGTGGGTCGGCAATCAGCCCCAGCATTTT. It is translated as CASSGGQGVKWVGNQPQHF.

The chain joins TRBV5-8 to TRBJ2-7, with 8 bases aligning to TRBD1. Unmatched junction bases numbered 4, after V lost 7 bases and J lost 4 bases. CDR3 size: 12 residues. Germline-derived CDR1 and CDR2 are SGHTS and YDEGEE. In DNA form, the CDR3 reads TGTGCCAGCGGGGACAGGAGGTACGAGCAGTACTTC. Encoded protein: CASGDRRYEQYF. The full variable domain, completed using reference TRBV5-8 and TRBJ2-7, is EAGVTQSPTHLIKTRGQQATLRCSPISGHTSVYWYQQALGLGLQFLLWYDEGEERNRGNFPPRFSGRQFPNYSSELNVNALELEDSALYLCASGDRRYEQYFGPGTRLTVT.

As for this clone: A far larger clone is one nucleotide away, so this likely arose from a read error. The gene calls are TRBV7-9 and TRBJ2-2, with a weak D call TRBD2 (6 bases). Trimming took off 3 bases at V and 7 bases at J, with 15 bases between the two ends. Germline V gene data show CDR1 as SEHNR and CDR2 as FQNEAQ (reference sequence). This CDR3 is built from 15 residues. CDR3 bases: TGTGCCAGCAGCTTCGCCCGGGGGTTAATCGGGGAGCTGTTTTTT. Residues: CASSFARGLIGELFF.

The chain couples TRBV5-1 to TRBJ1-5; 8 bases map to TRBD1. With V trimmed by 5 bases and J by 5 bases, 9 bases remained unmatched. CDR1 and CDR2 (germline): SGHRS, YFSETQ. This CDR3 has 15 amino acids. In DNA, the CDR3 is TGCGCCAGCAGGCCGCAGACAGGGGCAGATCAGCCCCAGCATTTT. Residues: CASRPQTGADQPQHF. Full variable domain (remainder filled in from reference TRBV5-1 and TRBJ1-5): KAGVTQTPRYLIKTRGQQVTLSCSPISGHRSVSWYQQTPGQGLQFLFEYFSETQRNKGNFPGRFSGRQFSNSRSEMNVSTLELGDSALYLCASRPQTGADQPQHFGDGTRLSIL.

V usage is TRBV6-5 and J usage is TRBJ2-7; tentatively, D is TRBD2 (6 bases). The V and J ends lost 7 bases and 3 bases respectively, with 16 bases between them. The germline V gene encodes CDR1 MNHEY and CDR2 SVGAGI. The CDR3 runs to 14 residues. The CDR3 protein is CASISGTGFYEQYF. CDR3 sequence (DNA): TGTGCCAGCATCTCAGGGACTGGATTCTACGAGCAGTACTTC.

The gene calls are TRBV28 and TRBJ2-3; 12 nucleotides align to TRBD2. The CDR3 is 15 residues long. V lost 2 bases, J lost 3 bases, and 0 bases stayed unmatched. Looked up from germline, CDR1 is MDHEN and CDR2 is SYDVKM. The CDR3 region is CASSLLAGGTDTQYF. Written as DNA, the CDR3 is TGTGCCAGCAGTTTACTAGCGGGAGGGACAGATACGCAGTATTTT.

The rearrangement uses TRBV6-4 and TRBJ2-1; 9 positions agree with TRBD2. The V gene end was trimmed by 4 bases and the J gene end by 6 bases; junction bases not matched to a gene: 10. The CDR3 extends over 16 amino acids. From germline, CDR1 is MRHNA and CDR2 SNTAGT. CDR3 sequence (DNA): TGTGCCAGCAGTGGGGTAGCGGGAGTTACGAGCAATGAGCAGTTCTTC. Protein: CASSGVAGVTSNEQFF.

This clone has just one count. This may be a read error: a much more frequent sequence differs by one nucleotide. The chain links TRBV5-1 to TRBJ1-1; tentatively, D is TRBD1 (6 bases). From germline, CDR1 is SGHRS and CDR2 YFSETQ. The CDR3 spans 15 residues. The CDR3 DNA sequence: TGCGCCAACAGCTTGGATTCAGGGGTGAACACTGAAGCTTTCTTT. It encodes CANSLDSGVNTEAFF.

The V gene is TRBV7-2, the J gene TRBJ2-5, with 7 bases aligning to TRBD1. The CDR3 loop spans 16 amino acids. CDR1 and CDR2 from the germline V gene are SGHTA and FQGNSA. J was trimmed by 5 bases and V by 0 bases; bases with no gene match: 9. The CDR3 DNA sequence: TGTGCCAGCAGCTTAGCCCCCCTAAGGGGGCTGGAGACCCAGTACTTC. Translated: CASSLAPLRGLETQYF.

V and J are TRBV7-2 and TRBJ2-5; D could derive from TRBD1 or TRBD2 (5 bases each). This CDR3 spans 14 amino acids. Germline V gene data show CDR1 as SGHTA and CDR2 as FQGNSA. The V and J ends lost 5 bases and 4 bases respectively, with 14 bases between them. The CDR3 protein is CASSGRDPGETQYF. The CDR3 region has the DNA TGTGCCAGCAGCGGCCGGGACCCGGGAGAGACCCAGTACTTC.

With respect to this clone: A read error is likely here: a far larger clone is one base away. The chain uses TRBV10-3 and TRBJ1-1, with 11 nucleotides matching TRBD1. The CDR3 totals 13 residues. Germline assignment: CDR1 ENHRY and CDR2 SYGVKD. The CDR3 DNA follows: TGTGCCATCACCAGGGACAGGGGGGAAGCAGCTCTCTTT. Translation: CAITRDRGEAALF.

This sequence joins TRBV4-1 and TRBJ2-1; 9 bases map to TRBD2. In germline, CDR1 is MGHRA, CDR2 YSYEKL. The length of the CDR3 is 17 residues. The V and J ends lost 0 bases and 8 bases, in that order; junction bases with no gene match: 11. CDR3 region: CASSQDGAGGPRDEQFF. The CDR3 region has the DNA TGCGCCAGCAGCCAAGATGGTGCGGGAGGGCCTCGGGATGAGCAGTTCTTC.

The gene calls are TRBV5-1 and TRBJ2-5; the D gene is possibly TRBD1 (5 bases). Germline assignment: CDR1 SGHRS and CDR2 YFSETQ. The CDR3 is 16 residues long. V lost 0 bases, J lost 4 bases, and 16 bases lay in between. This CDR3 reads CASSLDGRVRGETQYF. The DNA of the CDR3 is TGCGCCAGCAGCTTGGACGGCAGGGTAAGGGGAGAGACCCAGTACTTC.

J is TRBJ2-7 and V is TRBV9, with TRBD2 matching over 7 bases. Germline V gives CDR1 SGDLS, CDR2 YYNGEE. Trimming took 4 bases from V and 4 from J; bases not matched to a gene: 11. The CDR3 runs to 15 residues. The CDR3 is CASSLSGAHTYEQYF. CDR3 sequence (DNA): TGTGCCAGCAGCCTGAGCGGGGCCCATACTTACGAGCAGTACTTC.

J is TRBJ1-4 and V is TRBV18; D perhaps matches TRBD1 (5 bases). V was trimmed by 0 bases and J by 3 bases, leaving 8 bases between them. Germline CDR1 and CDR2: KGHSH and LQKENI. The CDR3 contains 15 residues. Here the CDR3 reads CASSPPGGANEKLFF. For the CDR3, the DNA is TGTGCCAGCTCACCACCGGGGGGAGCTAATGAAAAACTGTTTTTT.

This chain links TRBV12-5 with TRBJ1-2; D uncertain. Germline lookup yields CDR1 LGHNT and CDR2 FRNRAP. The germline V and J ends were trimmed by 6 bases and 4 bases, with 18 bases remaining between them. CDR3 length: 15 residues. CDR3 residues: CASGPDGLLGYGYTF. The CDR3 DNA follows: TGTGCTAGTGGGCCTGACGGTCTCTTGGGCTATGGCTACACCTTC.

As for this clone: The same CDR3 arises from other DNA sequences in this sample as well. This chain links TRBV5-1 with TRBJ2-7; TRBD1 might be the D (6 bases). Germline CDR1 reads SGHRS; CDR2 reads YFSETQ. This CDR3 contains 14 residues. Deletions cut 0 bases from V and 4 bases from J, with 11 bases between. The CDR3 DNA sequence: TGCGCCAGCAGCTTGGCAGGGGCAGCATACGAGCAGTACTTC. It translates to CASSLAGAAYEQYF.

The chain carries TRBV19 and TRBJ1-1, with D tentatively TRBD1 (6 bases). Per germline, CDR1 LNHDA and CDR2 SQIVND (reference sequence). The CDR3 sequence is 14 residues long. The V end was cut by 3 bases, the J end by 1 base, with 9 bases between. This chain's CDR3 is CASSIPGQNTEAFF. Written as DNA, the CDR3 is TGTGCCAGTAGTATTCCGGGACAGAACACTGAAGCTTTCTTT.

The chain links TRBV6-1 to TRBJ1-2; tentatively, D is TRBD1 (6 bases). The CDR3 loop spans 16 amino acids. Per germline, CDR1 MNHNS and CDR2 SASEGT. The V end was cut by 1 base, the J end by 3 bases, with 15 bases between. The CDR3 loop is CASSEVVPEGDYGYTF. The CDR3 DNA reads TGTGCCAGCAGTGAAGTGGTCCCGGAGGGGGACTATGGCTACACCTTC.